This is a list of T cell receptor beta chains from one sample in a study of Graves' ophthalmopathy and Graves' hyperthyroidism. One entry per CDR3 protein results from TCRdb running MiXCR on the multiplex PCR reads. The sample holds 450,000 or so distinct CDR3 sequences, 13% to 15% seen once. The sequenced material came from blood. All receptors derive from a woman aged 25 to 45 with Graves' ophthalmopathy. CDR3s include the opening cysteine and the closing phenylalanine or tryptophan. The order of the fields is clone size, D gene, V gene, J gene, CDR3 protein, CDR3 DNA. The D gene is left open where the match is weak. Clone sizes are given selectively: once, few, many, or a class where the clone is expanded.

>many|-|TRBV5-1|TRBJ2-4
CASSLGSALAKNIQYF
TGCGCCAGCAGCTTGGGATCCGCACTAGCCAAAAACATTCAGTACTTC
>many|TRBD1|TRBV6-1|TRBJ2-7
CASGLDRVKDEQYF
TGTGCCAGCGGCCTGGACAGGGTTAAGGACGAGCAGTACTTC
>many|TRBD1|TRBV5-1|TRBJ2-7
CASSYRGQTYEQYF
TGCGCCAGCAGTTACAGGGGTCAGACCTACGAGCAGTACTTC
>many|-|TRBV7-9|TRBJ1-1
CASSPTAEAFF
TGTGCCAGCAGCCCTACAGCAGAAGCTTTCTTT
>-|-|TRBV12-3/TRBV12-4|TRBJ2-7
CASSLWRSASSEQYF
TGTGCCAGCAGTTTATGGAGATCGGCCTCCTCCGAGCAGTACTTC
>many|TRBD1|TRBV2|TRBJ1-5
CASRHRGQPQHF
TGTGCCAGCAGGCACAGGGGTCAGCCCCAGCATTTT
>many|-|TRBV4-1|TRBJ1-6
CASSQERQPTLHF
TGCGCCAGCAGCCAAGAGAGACAGCCCACCCTCCACTTT
>once|-|TRBV12-3/TRBV12-4|TRBJ2-7
CASSGGLEDEQYF
TGTGCCAGCAGTGGGGGTCTGGAGGACGAGCAGTACTTC
>many|TRBD1|TRBV5-4|TRBJ1-6
CASSLWTGTYSPLHF
TGTGCCAGCAGCCTATGGACAGGTACCTATTCACCCCTCCACTTT
>few|-|TRBV6-1|TRBJ2-5
CATGQGYPIETQYF
TGTGCCACCGGGCAGGGTTATCCGATAGAGACCCAGTACTTC
>many|-|TRBV24-1|TRBJ2-7
CATSGQSLREQYF
TGTGCCACCAGTGGACAGAGTCTCCGCGAGCAGTACTTC
>few|TRBD2|TRBV7-3|TRBJ2-5
CASTWGGGAGETQYF
TGTGCCAGCACCTGGGGCGGGGGGGCCGGAGAGACCCAGTACTTC
>-|-|TRBV10-2|TRBJ1-5
CASSALTGGNQPQHF
TGCGCCAGCAGTGCTTTGACGGGGGGCAATCAGCCCCAGCATTTT
>many|-|TRBV7-3|TRBJ2-5
CASSLTGTWGETQYF
TGTGCCAGCAGCTTAACCGGGACTTGGGGAGAGACCCAGTACTTC
>many|-|TRBV28|TRBJ1-5
CASSLEGKPQHF
TGTGCCAGCAGTTTAGAAGGGAAGCCCCAGCATTTT
>many|TRBD2|TRBV27|TRBJ2-2
CASGLAGGRRTGELFF
TGTGCCAGCGGACTAGCGGGAGGACGGCGCACCGGGGAGCTGTTTTTT
>-|-|TRBV20-1|TRBJ1-1
CSAPVGTEAFF
TGCAGTGCCCCAGTCGGGACTGAAGCTTTCTTT
>many|-|TRBV7-8|TRBJ2-7
CASSLTGNHEQYF
TGTGCCAGCAGCCTTACAGGGAACCACGAGCAGTACTTC
>many|TRBD1|TRBV6-1|TRBJ2-7
CASSVQGLVYEQYF
TGTGCCAGCAGTGTACAGGGGCTGGTCTACGAGCAGTACTTC
>few|TRBD1|TRBV4-1|TRBJ1-5
CASSQGQQGSNQPQHF
TGCGCCAGCAGCCAAGGCCAACAGGGGAGCAATCAGCCCCAGCATTTT
>many|TRBD1|TRBV6-5|TRBJ1-2
CASSYIGQGEANAF
TGTGCCAGCAGTTACATCGGACAGGGGGAGGCTAATGCCTTC
>many|-|TRBV15|TRBJ1-2
CATKGENYGYTF
TGTGCCACCAAGGGGGAGAACTATGGCTACACCTTC
>-|-|TRBV10-1|TRBJ2-2
CASSESRTGELFF
TGCGCCAGCAGTGAATCGAGAACCGGGGAGCTGTTTTTT
>many|-|TRBV15|TRBJ1-2
CATSRRPGVGYGYTF
TGTGCCACCAGCAGAAGACCAGGGGTAGGATATGGCTACACCTTC
>many|-|TRBV6-1|TRBJ1-2
CAANRRQAANGYTF
TGTGCAGCAAATCGACGGCAGGCAGCGAATGGCTACACCTTC
>few|TRBD1|TRBV27|TRBJ2-5
CASSSRTGWETQYF
TGTGCCAGCAGTTCGAGGACAGGGTGGGAGACCCAGTACTTC
>many|-|TRBV5-1|TRBJ1-2
CASSLEPADLAYGYTF
TGCGCCAGCAGCTTGGAACCCGCCGACCTTGCCTATGGCTACACCTTC
>many|TRBD1|TRBV28|TRBJ2-5
CASSFLGQGHETQYF
TGTGCCAGCAGTTTTCTGGGACAGGGGCATGAGACCCAGTACTTC